This T cell receptor beta chain was documented in a study of T cell responses to AZD1222 COVID-19 vaccine. Regarding the study as a whole: At baseline, just 6 or 7 AZD1222 recipients tested seropositive.

Remarks on this clone: Its specificity is not known.

Data came from immunoSEQ multiplex PCR; TCRdb stores just in-frame clones and leaves some out. The sample has about 120,000 clones; 90% are singletons. The CDR3 spans 15 residues. Per the germline V gene, CDR1 is MDHEN and CDR2 is SYDVKM. Trimming pared 4 bases from V and 2 bases from J, leaving 12 bases between. This sequence joins TRBV28 and TRBJ2-1; tentatively, D is TRBD2 (5 bases). The material sequenced was peripheral blood, taken on day 0 of MenACWY control vaccination. The receptor comes from an adult in good health. CDR3 region: CASSSFPGTYNEQFF. The CDR3 bases are TGTGCCAGCAGTTCTTTTCCCGGGACCTACAATGAGCAGTTCTTC.